This passage covers 28 T cell receptor beta chains from one sample sequenced in a study of PD-1 blockade in classical Hodgkin lymphoma (dated by TCRdb to about 2020). The time point label, as the study defines it: cycle 4 day 1 (C4D1), after more than five weeks of nivolumab. Every trial patient had relapsed after autologous stem cell transplantation, and cohorts A, B and C differed in prior brentuximab vedotin exposure. A Miltenyi CD4+ T cell isolation kit was used for magnetic negative selection to purify CD4+ T cells from thawed PBMCs. Receptors were amplified or captured by the immunoSEQ multiplex PCR assay. Here the immuneACCESS table is served through TCRdb, limited to in-frame sequences with V and J called. Missing clones are a known gap in these copies; in checked studies unresolved V genes cover under half, and the rest lacks a known reason. The sample yields around 15,000 clones; approximately 80% were counted once. The ten largest clones capture 1.5% to 2% of the sample.

Sequencing used CD4+ T cells from blood, obtained before the fourth cycle of nivolumab. These receptors came from a human donor with classical Hodgkin lymphoma.

This chain's CDR3 is CAIRQGGAWGTEAFF. In DNA, the CDR3 is TGTGCCATCAGACAGGGGGGGGCCTGGGGCACTGAAGCTTTCTTT. The chain employs TRBV10-3 and TRBJ1-1, with 8 bases identical to TRBD1. The germline V gene has CDR1 ENHRY and CDR2 SYGVKD. The CDR3 contains 15 residues. Trimming at V came to 6 bases and at J to 4 bases, leaving 10 bases not matched to a gene.

V usage is TRBV6-5 and J usage is TRBJ2-4; 14 nucleotides match TRBD2. V trimming: 8 bases; J trimming: 7 bases; junction bases outside the gene matches: 7. The germline V gene has CDR1 MNHEY and CDR2 SVGAGI. The CDR3 totals 15 residues. The CDR3 here is CASQRLAGGMNIQYF. The CDR3 nucleotides are TGTGCCAGCCAAAGACTAGCGGGAGGGATGAACATTCAGTACTTC.

This clone was detected only a few times. This chain connects TRBV4-1 to TRBJ1-1; D remains ambiguous. The CDR3 has 13 residues. Germline V gene data show CDR1 as MGHRA and CDR2 as YSYEKL. V lost 1 base to trimming and J lost 1 base, with 4 bases between them. Here the CDR3 reads CASSQAGNTEAFF. CDR3 DNA sequence: TGCGCCAGCAGCCAAGCTGGGAACACTGAAGCTTTCTTT.

The chain links TRBV5-1 to TRBJ2-1, with TRBD2 identical over 7 bases. Germline values: CDR1 SGHRS, CDR2 YFSETQ. Trimming took 0 bases from V and 3 from J; bases not matched to a gene: 3. CDR3 length equals 15 residues. DNA of the CDR3: TGCGCCAGCAGCTTGGTGGCGGGAGTCTACAATGAGCAGTTCTTC. It codes for CASSLVAGVYNEQFF.

The rearrangement uses TRBV5-1 and TRBJ1-2; tentatively, D is TRBD1 (6 bases). Trimming took off 2 bases at V and 7 bases at J, with 15 bases between the two ends. This CDR3 has 14 residues. Looked up from germline, CDR1 is SGHRS and CDR2 is YFSETQ. The CDR3 coding sequence is TGCGCCAGCAGCTTCACAGGGAGCGACTCTGGCTACACCTTC. Translation gives CASSFTGSDSGYTF.

This clone turned up a few times. The chain uses TRBV28 and TRBJ1-2; no definite D call. Trimming stripped 3 bases from V and 4 bases from J, with 12 bases between. CDR1 is MDHEN, CDR2 SYDVKM, per germline. The CDR3 covers 14 residues. The CDR3 protein is CASSFQLTGYGYTF. For the CDR3, the DNA is TGTGCCAGCAGTTTTCAGCTAACTGGCTATGGCTACACCTTC.

The V and J genes are TRBV5-1 and TRBJ2-5; possibly TRBD2 for D (6 bases). Trimming pared 0 bases from V and 5 bases from J, leaving 17 bases between. The length of the CDR3 is 16 residues. Germline V gives CDR1 SGHRS, CDR2 YFSETQ. This chain's CDR3 is CASSLGNSGVGETQYF. The CDR3 coding sequence is TGCGCCAGCAGCTTGGGGAATAGCGGAGTCGGGGAGACCCAGTACTTC.

This chain connects TRBV2 to TRBJ2-1; TRBD1 is a possible D gene (7 bases). The germline CDR1 and CDR2 sequences are SNHLY and FYNNEI. The CDR3 covers 13 residues. The germline V and J ends were trimmed by 0 bases and 11 bases, with 11 bases remaining between them. CDR3 protein: CASSEAGGGQQFF. CDR3 nucleotides: TGTGCCAGCAGTGAAGCAGGAGGGGGCCAGCAGTTCTTC.

This chain joins TRBV7-2 and TRBJ1-5; 8 bases map to TRBD1. Germline CDR1 and CDR2: SGHTA and FQGNSA. J lost 4 bases, V lost 5 bases, and 4 bases had no gene match. The CDR3 spans 14 residues. The CDR3 protein is CASSRDRGNQPQHF. Written as DNA, the CDR3 is TGTGCCAGCAGCCGCGACAGGGGTAATCAGCCCCAGCATTTT.

The count of this clone is one. V is TRBV18 and J is TRBJ2-1, with TRBD1 matching over 11 bases. J gave up 9 bases and V 3 bases, and 10 bases lay outside the gene matches. Germline assignment: CDR1 KGHSH and CDR2 LQKENI. This CDR3 has 16 residues. In DNA, the CDR3 is TGTGCCAGCTCACCGGTCGGGACAGGGGGAAAGGCTGAGCAGTTCTTC. Protein product: CASSPVGTGGKAEQFF.

V usage is TRBV27 and J usage is TRBJ1-1; 7 bases match TRBD1. Germline CDR1 reads MNHEY; CDR2 reads SMNVEV (reference sequence). The CDR3 consists of 14 residues. V lost 6 bases to trimming and J lost 0 bases; unmatched junction nucleotides: 4. The CDR3 is CASSLGQVNTEAFF. In DNA form, the CDR3 reads TGTGCCAGCAGCTTAGGACAGGTGAACACTGAAGCTTTCTTT.

This chain links TRBV7-2 with TRBJ1-1; D is uncertain. Germline lookup yields CDR1 SGHTA and CDR2 FQGNSA. V was pared by 2 bases and J by 1 base, with 5 bases between. The CDR3 contains 13 residues. The CDR3 sequence is CASSLSENTEAFF. CDR3 sequence (DNA): TGTGCCAGCAGCTTAAGTGAGAACACTGAAGCTTTCTTT.

The chain uses TRBV5-1 and TRBJ1-1; TRBD1 is a possible D gene (5 bases). The V and J ends lost 5 bases and 0 bases respectively, with 17 bases between them. Germline CDR1 reads SGHRS; CDR2 reads YFSETQ. The CDR3 contains 16 residues. CDR3 DNA sequence: TGCGCCAGCAGAGCCCCGGGGGGGGGATTGAACACTGAAGCTTTCTTT. This translates into CASRAPGGGLNTEAFF.

The rearrangement links TRBV7-9 to TRBJ1-5; D is unclear. Germline V CDR1 and CDR2: SEHNR, FQNEAQ (reference sequence). With 5 bases removed from V and 1 base from J, the gap between germline ends came to 6 bases. The CDR3 extends over 13 amino acids. The CDR3 DNA reads as TGTGCCAGCAGCCGTGACAGCAATCAGCCCCAGCATTTT. Its protein is CASSRDSNQPQHF.

This clone appeared a few times. V gene TRBV7-9 combines with J gene TRBJ2-2, with D tentatively TRBD1 (5 bases). The CDR3 contains 15 residues. Germline assignment: CDR1 SEHNR and CDR2 FQNEAQ (reference sequence). V lost 1 base and J lost 4, with 10 bases in between. In DNA, the CDR3 is TGTGCCAGCAGCTTAGTGGGGCGGATCACCGGGGAGCTGTTTTTT. Protein: CASSLVGRITGELFF.

This clone was recorded once. The chain recombines TRBV23-1 with TRBJ1-1; D is uncertain. TRBV23-1 is an ORF for which the function is uncertain. The CDR3 sequence is 14 residues long. V lost 2 bases to trimming and J lost 4 bases, with 11 bases between them. CDR3 in amino acids: CASSQGLGCTEAFF. Here the CDR3 DNA reads TGCGCCAGCAGTCAAGGGCTGGGTTGCACTGAAGCTTTCTTT.

V gene TRBV5-1 combines with J gene TRBJ2-7; 7 bases are shared with TRBD2. The length of the CDR3 is 18 residues. The V segment lost 0 bases and the J segment 0 bases; nucleotides outside the gene matches: 12. The germline V gene has CDR1 SGHRS and CDR2 YFSETQ. CDR3 DNA: TGCGCCAGCAGCTTGGTGGGGGGGGTTAGCGGACGCTCCTACGAGCAGTACTTC. Its translation is CASSLVGGVSGRSYEQYF. Together with reference TRBV5-1 and TRBJ2-7, the CDR3 gives the full variable domain: KAGVTQTPRYLIKTRGQQVTLSCSPISGHRSVSWYQQTPGQGLQFLFEYFSETQRNKGNFPGRFSGRQFSNSRSEMNVSTLELGDSALYLCASSLVGGVSGRSYEQYFGPGTRLTVT.

The genes are TRBV19 and TRBJ2-1; 7 bases are a match to TRBD2. With V trimmed by 4 bases and J by 7 bases, 10 bases remained unmatched. There are 15 residues in the CDR3. Per the germline V gene, CDR1 is LNHDA and CDR2 is SQIVND (reference sequence). The CDR3 is CASSTGGGPKNEQFF. The CDR3 region has the DNA TGTGCCAGTAGTACCGGGGGAGGGCCAAAAAATGAGCAGTTCTTC. The full variable domain, rest sourced from reference TRBV19 and TRBJ2-1, is DGGITQSPKYLFRKEGQNVTLSCEQNLNHDAMYWYRQDPGQGLRLIYYSQIVNDFQKGDIAEGYSVSREKKESFPLTVTSAQKNPTAFYLCASSTGGGPKNEQFFGPGTRLTVL.

Here the CDR3 reads CASKRFSSYNEQFF. As DNA, the CDR3 is TGTGCCAGCAAACGTTTCAGCTCCTACAATGAGCAGTTCTTC. The V call is TRBV7-2, the J call TRBJ2-1; D remains ambiguous. Deletions cut 7 bases from V and 0 bases from J, with 10 bases between. The CDR3 runs to 14 residues. CDR1 SGHTA and CDR2 FQGNSA come from the germline V gene.

The chain links TRBV4-2 to TRBJ2-3, with 10 bases lining up with TRBD2. Germline-derived CDR1 and CDR2 are LGHNA and YNFKEQ. The CDR3 has 18 amino acids. The V segment lost 1 base and the J segment 5 bases; nucleotides outside the gene matches: 12. Written as DNA, the CDR3 is TGTGCCAGCAGCCAAGTTTCTCTACTAGCGGGAATGGGAGATACGCAGTATTTT. As protein: CASSQVSLLAGMGDTQYF.

This clone turned up a few times. The chain uses TRBV4-1 and TRBJ1-5, with unresolved D. The CDR3 has 13 residues. The germline V gene encodes CDR1 MGHRA and CDR2 YSYEKL. The ends were cut back, 0 bases at V and 1 base at J, with 1 base in the middle. In DNA, the CDR3 is TGCGCCAGCAGCCAAGAGAGCAATCAGCCCCAGCATTTT. Translating it yields CASSQESNQPQHF.

The CDR3 bases are TGCGCCAGCAGCCCCCAGGCAGGGAAGGGCACAGATACGCAGTATTTT. It specifies CASSPQAGKGTDTQYF. This sequence joins TRBV5-1 and TRBJ2-3, with a weak D call TRBD1 (5 bases). CDR3 length: 16 residues. The V gene lost 4 bases and the J gene lost 1 base, with 16 bases spanning the gap. Germline CDR1 and CDR2: SGHRS and YFSETQ.

The V call is TRBV11-3, the J call TRBJ2-3; D is perhaps TRBD2 (6 bases). Germline V gene lookup returns CDR1 SGHNT and CDR2 YENEEA. The CDR3 length is 15 residues. V was trimmed by 5 bases and J by 1 base, leaving 13 bases between them. CDR3 nucleotides: TGTGCCAGCAGCACCGGACTAACCCGCACAGATACGCAGTATTTT. It yields the protein CASSTGLTRTDTQYF.

V usage is TRBV7-2 and J usage is TRBJ1-1; 8 nucleotides align to TRBD1. CDR1 is SGHTA and CDR2 is FQGNSA in the germline V gene. V shed 1 base and J 1 base; nucleotides not matched to a gene: 2. This CDR3 is 15 amino acids long. CDR3 loop: CASSLVGTGNTEAFF. CDR3 in DNA: TGTGCCAGCAGCTTAGTTGGGACAGGGAACACTGAAGCTTTCTTT.

The genes are TRBV12-5 and TRBJ2-7, with D perhaps TRBD1 (7 bases). Deletions cut 5 bases from V and 4 bases from J, with 18 bases between. The CDR3 sequence is 15 residues long. Germline assignment: CDR1 LGHNT and CDR2 FRNRAP. CDR3 sequence: CASGLPAGGFYEQYF. In DNA form, the CDR3 reads TGTGCTAGTGGTCTCCCCGCAGGGGGGTTTTACGAGCAGTACTTC. The full variable domain, with the rest looked up from reference TRBV12-5 and TRBJ2-7, is DARVTQTPRHKVTEMGQEVTMRCQPILGHNTVFWYRQTMMQGLELLAYFRNRAPLDDSGMPKDRFSAEMPDATLATLKIQPSEPRDSAVYFCASGLPAGGFYEQYFGPGTRLTVT.

The chain uses TRBV5-1 and TRBJ2-5; a weak D match, TRBD1 (5 bases). This CDR3 comprises 14 residues. Trimming shortened V by 0 bases and J by 5 bases, and 11 bases separated the two germline ends. Germline V gives CDR1 SGHRS, CDR2 YFSETQ. CDR3 DNA sequence: TGCGCCAGCAGCTTGGGGGGCGCGAGGGAGACCCAGTACTTC. Translated: CASSLGGARETQYF.

The chain uses TRBV15 and TRBJ1-5; 7 nucleotides agree with TRBD1. In germline, CDR1 is LNHNV, CDR2 YYDKDF (reference sequence). The CDR3 has 15 residues. Trimming at V came to 3 bases and at J to 1 base, leaving 3 bases not matched to a gene. The CDR3 is CATSRGQSSNQPQHF. The CDR3 region has the DNA TGTGCCACCAGCAGGGGACAGTCCAGCAATCAGCCCCAGCATTTT.

V and J are TRBV5-4 and TRBJ2-3; D uncertain. Germline lookup yields CDR1 SGHNT and CDR2 YYREEE (reference sequence). There are 14 residues in the CDR3. V was pared by 0 bases and J by 0 bases, with 5 bases between. In nucleotides, the CDR3 is TGTGCCAGCAGCTTGGCAGGTAGCACAGATACGCAGTATTTT. Protein sequence: CASSLAGSTDTQYF. Supplemented by reference TRBV5-4 and TRBJ2-3, the full variable domain reads ETGVTQSPTHLIKTRGQQVTLRCSSQSGHNTVSWYQQALGQGPQFIFQYYREEENGRGNFPPRFSGLQFPNYSSELNVNALELDDSALYLCASSLAGSTDTQYFGPGTRLTVL.